The entry below gives a single TCR beta chain sequence along with its context. What it binds is unknown. PCR was performed using 60 Vbeta and 13 Jbeta primers. Assay: immunoSEQ multiplex PCR; the TCRdb copy retains only in-frame clones and omits some. The repertoire has 55,000 to 70,000 clones, 75% to 85% of them found once; the top ten carry 3.5% to 4%. These data belong to a study of cytomegalovirus exposure and HLA in healthy donors. Study context: Genetic ancestry analysis placed around four fifths of the 300 to 500 donors that were genotyped in the Caucasian-associated cluster.

Study-wide results and caveats: The classifier reportedly diagnosed cytomegalovirus status with high sensitivity and specificity. Sequence variants that were highly shared formed a cluster that was likely a sequencing artifact. In a later analysis, common viral pathogens appeared linked to several of the most significant clusters.

Sequencing used PBMCs. This TCR came from a woman in her 40s in good health and CMV-seronegative.

The CDR3 protein is CASSLATGSAGELFF. CDR3 sequence (DNA): TGCGCCAGCAGCTTGGCAACAGGGTCGGCCGGGGAGCTGTTTTTT. The chain joins TRBV5-1 to TRBJ2-2; D possibly corresponds to TRBD1 (6 bases). The CDR3 contains 15 residues. Germline CDR1 is SGHRS and CDR2 is YFSETQ. Trimming took off 0 bases at V and 6 bases at J, with 12 bases between the two ends.